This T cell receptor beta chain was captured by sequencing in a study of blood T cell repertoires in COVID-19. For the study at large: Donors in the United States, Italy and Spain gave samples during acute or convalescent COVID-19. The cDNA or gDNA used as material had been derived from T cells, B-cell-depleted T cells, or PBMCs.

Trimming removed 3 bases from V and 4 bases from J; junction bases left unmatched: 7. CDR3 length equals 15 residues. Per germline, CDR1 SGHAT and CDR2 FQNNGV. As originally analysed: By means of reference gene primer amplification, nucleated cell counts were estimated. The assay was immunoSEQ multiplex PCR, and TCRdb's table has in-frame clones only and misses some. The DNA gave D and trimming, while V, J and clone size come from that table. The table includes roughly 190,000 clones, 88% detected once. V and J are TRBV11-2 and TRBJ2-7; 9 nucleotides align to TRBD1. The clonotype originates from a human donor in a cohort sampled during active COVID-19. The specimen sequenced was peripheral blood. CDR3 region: CASSLPGTGRYEQYF. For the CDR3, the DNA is TGTGCCAGCAGCTTGCCCGGGACAGGGCGTTACGAGCAGTACTTC.